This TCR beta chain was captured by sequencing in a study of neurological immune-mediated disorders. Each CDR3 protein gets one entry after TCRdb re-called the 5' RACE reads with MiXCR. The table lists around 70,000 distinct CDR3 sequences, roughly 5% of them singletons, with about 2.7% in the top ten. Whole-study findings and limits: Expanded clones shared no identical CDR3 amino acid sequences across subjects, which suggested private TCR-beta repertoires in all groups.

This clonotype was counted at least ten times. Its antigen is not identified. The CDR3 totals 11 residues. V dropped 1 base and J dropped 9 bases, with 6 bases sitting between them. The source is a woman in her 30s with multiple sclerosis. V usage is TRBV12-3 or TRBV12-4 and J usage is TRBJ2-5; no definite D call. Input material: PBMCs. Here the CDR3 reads CASSLETAQYF. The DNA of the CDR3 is TGTGCCAGCAGTTTAGAAACGGCCCAGTACTTC.